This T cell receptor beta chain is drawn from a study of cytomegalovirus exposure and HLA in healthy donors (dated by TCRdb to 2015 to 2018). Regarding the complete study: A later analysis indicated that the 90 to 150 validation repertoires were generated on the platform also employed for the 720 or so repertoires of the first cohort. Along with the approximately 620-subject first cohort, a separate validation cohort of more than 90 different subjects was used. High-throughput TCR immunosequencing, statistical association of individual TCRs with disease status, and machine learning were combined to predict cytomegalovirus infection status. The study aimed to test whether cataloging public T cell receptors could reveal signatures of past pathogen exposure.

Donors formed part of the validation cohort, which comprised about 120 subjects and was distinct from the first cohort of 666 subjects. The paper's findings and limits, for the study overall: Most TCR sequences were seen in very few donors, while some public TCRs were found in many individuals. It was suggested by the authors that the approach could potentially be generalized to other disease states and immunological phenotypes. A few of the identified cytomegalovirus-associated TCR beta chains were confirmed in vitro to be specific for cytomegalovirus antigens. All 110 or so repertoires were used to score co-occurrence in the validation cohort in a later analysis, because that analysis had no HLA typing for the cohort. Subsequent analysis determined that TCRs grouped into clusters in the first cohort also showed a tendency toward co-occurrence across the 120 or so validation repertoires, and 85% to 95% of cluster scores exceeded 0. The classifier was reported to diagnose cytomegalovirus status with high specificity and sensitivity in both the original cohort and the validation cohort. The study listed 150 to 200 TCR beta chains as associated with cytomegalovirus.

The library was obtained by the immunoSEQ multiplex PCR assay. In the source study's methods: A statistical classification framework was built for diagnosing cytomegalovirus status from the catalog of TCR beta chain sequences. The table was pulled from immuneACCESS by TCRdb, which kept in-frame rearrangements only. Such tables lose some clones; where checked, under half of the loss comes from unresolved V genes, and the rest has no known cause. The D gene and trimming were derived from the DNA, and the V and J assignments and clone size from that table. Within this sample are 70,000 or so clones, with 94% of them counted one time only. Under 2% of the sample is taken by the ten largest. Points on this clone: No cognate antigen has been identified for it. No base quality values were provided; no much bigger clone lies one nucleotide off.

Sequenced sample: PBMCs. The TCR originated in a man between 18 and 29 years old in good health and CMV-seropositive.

The DNA sequence follows: TGTGCCAGCAGCTCGGACAGGGCTAGCAATCAGCCCCAGCATTTT. It translates as CASSSDRASNQPQHF. The rearrangement joined TRBV28 to TRBJ1-5; 8 bases in the middle match TRBD1. V lost 6 bases and J lost 0 bases, and the count of bases not matched to a germline gene is 4. The CDR3 covers 15 residues, taking in both the cysteine and the phenylalanine. Kept here is only the CDR3 DNA, which spans 45 bases and is read in frame from base 1. CDR1 and CDR2, looked up from the germline V gene, are MDHEN and SYDVKM.